The entry below describes one T cell receptor beta chain. This record belongs to a study of regulatory T cells in long-lasting Graves disease. Regarding time point: persistent/refractory GD, antithyroid drugs over 5 years with positive TRAb. Generation of the TCR library employed RNA extracted from PBMCs. Construction of the TCR beta libraries employed iRepertoire HTBI primers in conjunction with Arm-PCR of CDR3 regions. TCRdb re-derived calls from the multiplex PCR reads in MiXCR, one entry per CDR3 protein. The sample lists around 400,000 distinct CDR3 sequences, 23% occurring once. This sequence originates from a woman in her thirties or forties with Graves disease. The specimen was peripheral blood mononuclear cells (PBMCs), collected when the disease was refractory, from a patient treated with antithyroid drugs.

CDR3 sequence reads: CASSYLGTVTYEQYF. CDR3 coding DNA: TGTGCCAGCAGTTACCTCGGGACAGTAACCTACGAGCAGTACTTC. The chain carries TRBV6-2 or TRBV6-3 and TRBJ2-7, with 7 positions matching TRBD1. This CDR3 has 15 amino acids. Germline V lookup: CDR1 MNHEY, CDR2 SVGEGT. With 2 bases clipped from V and 2 bases from J, the junction kept 6 bases outside the gene matches.